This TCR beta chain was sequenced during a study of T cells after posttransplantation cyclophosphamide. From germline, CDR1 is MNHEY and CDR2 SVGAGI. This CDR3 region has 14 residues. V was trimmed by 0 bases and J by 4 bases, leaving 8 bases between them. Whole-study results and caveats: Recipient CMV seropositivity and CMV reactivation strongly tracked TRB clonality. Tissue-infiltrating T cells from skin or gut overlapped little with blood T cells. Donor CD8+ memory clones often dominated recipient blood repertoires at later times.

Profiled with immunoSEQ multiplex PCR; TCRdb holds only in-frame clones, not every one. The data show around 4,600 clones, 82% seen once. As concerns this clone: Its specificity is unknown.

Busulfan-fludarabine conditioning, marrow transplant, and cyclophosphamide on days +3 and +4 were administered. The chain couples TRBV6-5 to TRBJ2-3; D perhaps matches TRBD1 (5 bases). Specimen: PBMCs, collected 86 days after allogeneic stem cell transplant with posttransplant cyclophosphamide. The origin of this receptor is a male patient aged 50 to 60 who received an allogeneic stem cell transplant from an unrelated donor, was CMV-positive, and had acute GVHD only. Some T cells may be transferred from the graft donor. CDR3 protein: CASSYSQDADTQYF. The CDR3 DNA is TGTGCCAGCAGTTACTCACAGGACGCAGATACGCAGTATTTT.